Below are 4 T cell receptor beta chains sequenced from a single sample in a study of T cell clonotyping in hematopoietic cell transplantation. Assay used: immunoSEQ multiplex PCR; TCRdb lists only in-frame clones, some missing. Of roughly 40,000 clones listed, around 96% are singletons. The sample was peripheral blood mononuclear cells. The receptors shown here come from a man aged 30-40 years in good health. Some clones in this sample may be carry-over from other donors' samples.

This CDR3 reads CSVGVTGTDTQYF. The CDR3 DNA sequence: TGCAGCGTAGGGGTTACGGGGACAGATACGCAGTATTTT. This chain connects TRBV29-1 to TRBJ2-3; either TRBD1 or TRBD2 may supply D (5 bases each). V shed 6 bases and J shed 3 bases, with 13 bases lying between them. Germline assignment: CDR1 SQVTM and CDR2 ANQGSEA. This CDR3 comprises 13 residues.

The V call is TRBV5-4, the J call TRBJ2-5, with 7 bases lining up with TRBD1. The CDR3 loop spans 13 amino acids. J gave up 3 bases and V 5 bases, and 4 bases lay outside the gene matches. Germline CDR1 reads SGHNT; CDR2 reads YYREEE (reference sequence). CDR3 residues: CASSLGTEETQYF. In DNA, the CDR3 is TGTGCCAGCAGTCTCGGGACAGAAGAGACCCAGTACTTC.

The chain combines TRBV7-2 with TRBJ1-6, with TRBD1 as a possible D gene (5 bases). Germline assignment: CDR1 SGHTA and CDR2 FQGNSA. V gave up 6 bases and J gave up 2 bases, with 20 bases separating them. This CDR3 spans 18 amino acids. The CDR3 region is CASRGVFGTWTYNSPLHF. DNA of the CDR3: TGTGCCAGCAGGGGAGTTTTTGGGACCTGGACCTATAATTCACCCCTCCACTTT. The whole variable domain, filled in from reference TRBV7-2 and TRBJ1-6, reads GAGVSQSPSNKVTEKGKDVELRCDPISGHTALYWYRQSLGQGLEFLIYFQGNSAPDKSGLPSDRFSAERTGGSVSTLTIQRTQQEDSAVYLCASRGVFGTWTYNSPLHFGNGTRLTVT.

The chain is built from TRBV6-4 and TRBJ2-7, with no clear D. V lost 2 bases to trimming and J lost 9 bases, with 20 bases between them. The CDR3 runs 15 residues. Per germline, CDR1 MRHNA and CDR2 SNTAGT. The CDR3: CASSDPTEPSSGQYF. The CDR3, as DNA: TGTGCCAGCAGTGACCCGACTGAGCCAAGTTCCGGGCAGTACTTC.